Listed here are 27 T cell receptor beta chains from one sample, sequenced in a study of neoadjuvant anti-PD-1 for oral cavity cancer. Method: immunoSEQ multiplex PCR; TCRdb's copy keeps in-frame clones and lacks some. The data show around 17,000 clones, with around 69% seen just once and under 3% held by the top ten. The sample here was PBMCs, taken before nivolumab (anti-PD-1) treatment. The source is a person aged 40 to 85 with oral cavity squamous cell carcinoma.

This clone was seen more than once but under ten times. The chain uses TRBV6-5 and TRBJ1-4; no reliable D call. The CDR3 covers 15 residues. CDR1 and CDR2 (germline): MNHEY, SVGAGI. Deletions cut 6 bases from V and 10 bases from J, with 21 bases between. The CDR3 sequence is CASRQDTSVGRKLFF. The CDR3 nucleotides are TGTGCCAGCAGACAAGATACTAGCGTCGGCCGAAAACTGTTTTTT.

V is TRBV30 and J is TRBJ1-5; D perhaps matches TRBD1 (5 bases). The germline V gene encodes CDR1 GTSNPN and CDR2 SVGIG (reference sequence). This CDR3 is 18 amino acids long. V gave up 2 bases and J gave up 0 bases, with 20 bases separating them. CDR3 bases: TGTGCCTGGAGTCGCGGCTCTCCGGAGACAGCTAGCAATCAGCCCCAGCATTTT. Amino acids: CAWSRGSPETASNQPQHF.

The V and J genes are TRBV27 and TRBJ2-3; TRBD2 matches 13 bases. The J segment lost 5 bases and the V segment lost 5 bases, leaving 10 bases of the junction unmatched. Germline values: CDR1 MNHEY, CDR2 SMNVEV (reference sequence). This CDR3 has 17 residues. The DNA for the CDR3 is TGTGCCAGCAGTCCGAGACTAGCGGGAGGTTTAGGAGATACGCAGTATTTT. Encoded protein: CASSPRLAGGLGDTQYF.

The chain carries TRBV6-5 and TRBJ2-1; 9 positions agree with TRBD2. With V trimmed by 7 bases and J by 4 bases, 8 bases remained unmatched. Per the germline V gene, CDR1 is MNHEY and CDR2 is SVGAGI. The CDR3 runs 15 residues. The CDR3 sequence is CASKVGREGYNEQFF. CDR3 sequence (DNA): TGTGCCAGCAAAGTGGGGCGGGAGGGGTACAATGAGCAGTTCTTC.

The rearrangement uses TRBV30 and TRBJ2-2, with TRBD1 matching 12 bases. The CDR3 runs 17 residues. V dropped 7 bases and J dropped 2; count of bases not matched to a gene: 11. Germline V gene sequence: CDR1 GTSNPN, CDR2 SVGIG (reference sequence). DNA of the CDR3: TGTGCCTTCAACCGGGACAGGGGGCGGCTTAACACCGGGGAGCTGTTTTTT. Amino acid sequence: CAFNRDRGRLNTGELFF.

The chain uses TRBV30 and TRBJ2-3, with a weak D call TRBD2 (5 bases). The CDR3 is made up of 15 amino acids. CDR1 and CDR2 from the germline V gene are GTSNPN and SVGIG (reference sequence). Trimming pared 3 bases from V and 0 bases from J, leaving 13 bases between. As DNA, the CDR3 is TGTGCCTGGAGCGAGCGGCACTCTAGCACAGATACGCAGTATTTT. It translates to CAWSERHSSTDTQYF.

V and J are TRBV2 and TRBJ2-1, with D possibly matching TRBD1 (7 bases). V dropped 6 bases and J dropped 0 bases, with 12 bases sitting between them. CDR1 and CDR2 (germline): SNHLY, FYNNEI. The CDR3 runs to 15 residues. The CDR3: CASRRDSSSYNEQFF. The CDR3 coding sequence is TGTGCCAGCAGGCGGGACAGCAGCTCCTACAATGAGCAGTTCTTC.

DNA for the CDR3: TGTGCCAGCAGTTACTCGTTTGGAAACGAGCAGTACTTC. Encoded protein: CASSYSFGNEQYF. The chain carries TRBV6-5 and TRBJ2-7; no reliable D call. Germline V gene sequence: CDR1 MNHEY, CDR2 SVGAGI. The ends were cut back, 0 bases at V and 5 bases at J, with 8 bases in the middle. The CDR3 has 13 residues.

The chain carries TRBV9 and TRBJ2-1; D is ambiguous. V lost 0 bases and J lost 2, with 9 bases in between. The germline V gene has CDR1 SGDLS and CDR2 YYNGEE. CDR3 length: 15 residues. CDR3 coding DNA: TGTGCCAGCAGCGTAGGACTCGCGACCTACAATGAGCAGTTCTTC. Translating gives CASSVGLATYNEQFF.

This sequence joins TRBV7-9 and TRBJ2-7; 7 nucleotides align to TRBD2. Germline V gene lookup returns CDR1 SEHNR and CDR2 FQNEAQ (reference sequence). This CDR3 spans 17 amino acids. The V gene end was trimmed by 1 base and the J gene end by 2 bases; junction bases not matched to a gene: 11. CDR3 protein: CASSLGSAGANPYEQYF. CDR3 in DNA: TGTGCCAGCAGCTTAGGTTCGGCGGGAGCGAACCCCTACGAGCAGTACTTC.

This clone was counted once. The chain combines TRBV28 with TRBJ1-5, with 8 bases fitting TRBD1. The CDR3 is made up of 16 amino acids. CDR1 and CDR2 from the germline V gene are MDHEN and SYDVKM. V shed 6 bases and J 3 bases; nucleotides not matched to a gene: 10. The CDR3 DNA reads TGTGCCAGCAGCTGGGGGACAGGTAGCTCCAATCAGCCCCAGCATTTT. Translating gives CASSWGTGSSNQPQHF.

This rearrangement joins TRBV11-3 to TRBJ2-1; 10 positions match TRBD2. Looked up from germline, CDR1 is SGHNT and CDR2 is YENEEA. The CDR3 length is 13 residues. The V gene end was trimmed by 1 base and the J gene end by 10 bases; junction bases not matched to a gene: 1. The DNA for the CDR3 is TGTGCCAGCAGCTTAGGGGGACTAGCGGAGCAGTTCTTC. It codes for CASSLGGLAEQFF.

This clone was observed a few times. V usage is TRBV2 and J usage is TRBJ2-2; 7 nucleotides align to TRBD1. CDR3 size: 14 residues. From germline, CDR1 is SNHLY and CDR2 FYNNEI. The trim removed 0 bases at V and 9 bases at J, leaving 4 bases unmatched. The CDR3 nucleotides read TGTGCCAGCAGTGAAGCAGAGGGGGCCCGGGAGCTGTTTTTT. Residues: CASSEAEGARELFF.

This chain joins TRBV29-1 and TRBJ2-4; maybe TRBD1 (5 bases). The CDR3 contains 13 residues. CDR1 and CDR2 from the germline V gene are SQVTM and ANQGSEA. Trimming shortened V by 6 bases and J by 6 bases, and 15 bases separated the two germline ends. CDR3 sequence (DNA): TGCAGCGTAGTAAAACAGGTCGGAAACATTCAGTACTTC. It is translated as CSVVKQVGNIQYF.

This chain joins TRBV27 and TRBJ2-1; TRBD2 aligns across 11 bases. Germline V gene lookup returns CDR1 MNHEY and CDR2 SMNVEV (reference sequence). The V gene end was trimmed by 7 bases and the J gene end by 3 bases; junction bases not matched to a gene: 5. This CDR3 region has 15 residues. DNA of the CDR3: TGTGCCAGCACCCTGACTAGCGGGAACTACAATGAGCAGTTCTTC. This codes for CASTLTSGNYNEQFF.

This clone has just a few counts. This sequence joins TRBV6-1 and TRBJ1-4; tentatively, D is TRBD1 (5 bases). V lost 1 base to trimming and J lost 7 bases, with 10 bases between them. The CDR3 runs to 14 residues. Germline V lookup: CDR1 MNHNS, CDR2 SASEGT. As DNA, the CDR3 is TGTGCCAGCAGTGAAGGGCAGGGCCTTGAAAAACTGTTTTTT. Translating gives CASSEGQGLEKLFF.

The chain is built from TRBV29-1 and TRBJ2-2, with 9 bases aligning to TRBD1. This CDR3 has 14 amino acids. The V gene's germline CDR1 is SQVTM and CDR2 ANQGSEA. Trimming cost V 7 bases and J 6 bases; bases outside gene matches: 9. Here the CDR3 reads CSATGTGSPGELFF. The CDR3 DNA is TGCAGCGCCACCGGGACAGGGTCCCCCGGGGAGCTGTTTTTT.

This chain connects TRBV11-2 to TRBJ2-7, with 11 nucleotides matching TRBD2. Trimming removed 3 bases from V and 3 bases from J; junction bases left unmatched: 13. The CDR3 covers 18 residues. The germline V gene has CDR1 SGHAT and CDR2 FQNNGV. CDR3 bases: TGTGCCAGCAGCTTTACGGGGGGGCCTAGCGGGAGGTTCTACGAGCAGTACTTC. It encodes CASSFTGGPSGRFYEQYF.

This sequence joins TRBV27 and TRBJ2-2; a possible D gene is TRBD2 (6 bases). This CDR3 has 16 residues. Germline V lookup: CDR1 MNHEY, CDR2 SMNVEV (reference sequence). V shed 3 bases and J shed 5 bases, with 16 bases lying between them. CDR3 loop: CASSLEGPHRTGELFF. CDR3 nucleotides: TGTGCCAGCAGTTTGGAGGGTCCCCATAGAACCGGGGAGCTGTTTTTT.

This chain links TRBV5-6 with TRBJ1-2, with a possible D match to TRBD1 (6 bases). Germline assignment: CDR1 SGHDT and CDR2 YYEEEE. The CDR3 covers 13 residues. V lost 5 bases, J lost 14 bases, and 22 bases lay in between. This chain's CDR3 is CASSNPLAGATTF. Here the CDR3 DNA reads TGTGCCAGCAGTAACCCATTGGCAGGGGCGACGACCTTC.

The chain has TRBV25-1 and TRBJ2-5; D is undetermined. The CDR3 has 14 residues. V lost 0 bases and J 4 bases, leaving 9 bases between the germline ends. CDR1 is MGHDK and CDR2 is SYGVNS in the germline V gene. The CDR3 region is CASSEYKGRETQYF. In nucleotides, the CDR3 is TGTGCCAGCAGTGAATATAAAGGAAGAGAGACCCAGTACTTC.

V and J are TRBV29-1 and TRBJ1-2; D is ambiguous. The CDR3 has 11 residues. Germline V gives CDR1 SQVTM, CDR2 ANQGSEA. V lost 3 bases and J 1 base, leaving 3 bases between the germline ends. This CDR3 is CSVEGNYGYTF. CDR3 nucleotides: TGCAGCGTTGAGGGTAACTATGGCTACACCTTC.

CDR3 sequence (DNA): TGTGCCAGCAGCAGAGAGGGACCTAGGGGGTACAATGAGCAGTTCTTC. Protein sequence: CASSREGPRGYNEQFF. This rearrangement joins TRBV7-8 to TRBJ2-1; possibly TRBD1 for D (6 bases). The CDR3 consists of 16 residues. Trimming pared 5 bases from V and 4 bases from J, leaving 18 bases between. Germline V lookup: CDR1 SGHVS, CDR2 FQNEAQ. Drawing the rest from reference TRBV7-8 and TRBJ2-1, the complete variable domain is GAGVSQSPRYKVAKRGQDVALRCDPISGHVSLFWYQQALGQGPEFLTYFQNEAQLDKSGLPSDRFFAERPEGSVSTLKIQRTQQEDSAVYLCASSREGPRGYNEQFFGPGTRLTVL.

The chain uses TRBV10-3 and TRBJ2-2, with a weak D call TRBD2 (5 bases). Trimming left V 4 bases short and J 4 bases short, with 10 bases between. The CDR3 runs 14 residues. Germline CDR1 reads ENHRY; CDR2 reads SYGVKD. The CDR3 spells CAISVASLTGELFF. The CDR3 DNA reads as TGTGCCATCAGTGTTGCTAGCCTCACCGGGGAGCTGTTTTTT.

The chain has TRBV19 and TRBJ2-2; D could derive from TRBD1 or TRBD2 (5 bases each). V lost 9 bases and J 0 bases, leaving 20 bases between the germline ends. In germline, CDR1 is LNHDA, CDR2 SQIVND (reference sequence). The CDR3 consists of 17 residues. CDR3 in DNA: TGTGCCAGCGTAGATCCCCGATTGGGACCGAACACCGGGGAGCTGTTTTTT. This translates into CASVDPRLGPNTGELFF.

The V gene is TRBV29-1, the J gene TRBJ2-5; weak D call: TRBD2 (6 bases). Trimming shortened V by 3 bases and J by 4 bases, and 12 bases separated the two germline ends. Germline CDR1 SQVTM, CDR2 ANQGSEA. The CDR3 has 13 residues. The CDR3 is CSVDRQGGETQYF. CDR3 DNA: TGCAGCGTTGATAGGCAGGGAGGAGAGACCCAGTACTTC.

The J gene is TRBJ1-1, the V gene TRBV2, with no clear D. In germline, CDR1 is SNHLY, CDR2 FYNNEI. V was trimmed by 0 bases and J by 4 bases, leaving 15 bases between them. The CDR3 sequence is 16 residues long. The CDR3 loop reads CASSEARISYFTEAFF. The CDR3 nucleotides read TGTGCCAGCAGTGAAGCCAGAATTTCGTACTTCACTGAAGCTTTCTTT.